The rows below give T cell receptor beta chains drawn from one sample of a study of blood T cell repertoires in COVID-19. Some clones are missing from TCRdb's copy, which holds only in-frame ones; the method was immunoSEQ multiplex PCR. The sample holds approximately 190,000 clones, 84% seen once. Sequences were obtained from PBMCs or T cells enriched from blood (not recorded which). These receptors all come from a man aged 40-55 years who had recovered from COVID-19. CDR3s include the opening cysteine and the closing phenylalanine or tryptophan. A D gene is named only where the DNA matches it firmly. Clone size is not always given. Where it is, it says once, few, many or a class for expanded clones.

D | size | J | V | DNA | CDR3
NA | NA | TRBJ2-7 | TRBV6-1 | TGTGCCAGCAGTGAAGATGAGGCGTCGCCCTACGAGCAGTACTTC | CASSEDEASPYEQYF
TRBD2 | NA | TRBJ2-1 | TRBV5-1 | TGCGCCAGCAGCTTCCCTAGCGGGGGAAGCTCCTACAATGAGCAGTTCTTC | CASSFPSGGSSYNEQFF
TRBD2 | NA | TRBJ2-5 | TRBV24-1 | TGTGCCACCAGTGATCGGACTAGCGGGGTGGAGACCCAGTACTTC | CATSDRTSGVETQYF
TRBD2 | NA | TRBJ2-7 | TRBV5-1 | TGCGCCAGCAGCTTGGGTAGCGGGGGGCCGGATTTATACGAGCAGTACTTC | CASSLGSGGPDLYEQYF
NA | NA | TRBJ1-1 | TRBV19 | TGTGCCAGCTCGGGGAGAGGTAAGACTGAAGCTTTCTTT | CASSGRGKTEAFF
NA | NA | TRBJ1-6 | TRBV7-9 | TGTGCCAGCAGCTTAGGGGGCAATTCACCCCTCCACTTT | CASSLGGNSPLHF
NA | NA | TRBJ1-6 | TRBV13 | TGTGCCAGCAGCTCTCGCGGGGGCTTTCATTCACCCCTCCACTTT | CASSSRGGFHSPLHF
TRBD2 | NA | TRBJ2-2 | TRBV28 | TGTGCCAGCAGTCAGGGGACTAGCGGGGGGGCGAACACCGGGGAGCTGTTTTTT | CASSQGTSGGANTGELFF
NA | NA | TRBJ1-1 | TRBV20-1 | TGCAGTGCTAGTCCTGCGAGGAATTCGGGGTTTAACACTGAAGCTTTCTTT | CSASPARNSGFNTEAFF
TRBD2 | NA | TRBJ2-1 | TRBV14 | TGTGCCAGCAGTGAAGGGCGCTTGACTAGCGTATACAATGAGCAGTTCTTC | CASSEGRLTSVYNEQFF
NA | NA | TRBJ1-2 | TRBV3-1/TRBV3-2 | TGTGCCAGCAGCCAGGGGCAAACTGGCTACACCTTC | CASSQGQTGYTF
TRBD1 | NA | TRBJ1-5 | TRBV18 | TGTGCCAGCTCACCGCGGACAGGGGTAAGTCAGCCCCAGCATTTT | CASSPRTGVSQPQHF
TRBD1 | once | TRBJ1-5 | TRBV18 | TGTGCCAGCTCACCACCGAACAGGGGGTGGAGCAATCAGCCCCAGCATTTT | CASSPPNRGWSNQPQHF
TRBD1 | NA | TRBJ1-2 | TRBV6-1 | TGTGCCAGCAGTGAAGGACAGGCAGGGGGATCCGGCTACACCTTC | CASSEGQAGGSGYTF
NA | NA | TRBJ1-1 | TRBV3-1/TRBV3-2 | TGTGCCAGCAGCCCTCGATGGTCAGGGGCCGCGGTCCCCGAAGCTTTCTTT | CASSPRWSGAAVPEAFF
TRBD1 | NA | TRBJ1-2 | TRBV4-2 | TGTGCCAGCAGCCAAGGGATAGACAGGGCGCGTGGCTACACCTTC | CASSQGIDRARGYTF
TRBD2 | once | TRBJ2-5 | TRBV15 | TGTGCCACCAGCAGAGACGCTAGCGGGGCCGCGACCCAGTACTTC | CATSRDASGAATQYF
NA | NA | TRBJ1-1 | TRBV7-3 | TGTGCCAGCAGGGAGACAGCGAACACTGAAGCTTTCTTT | CASRETANTEAFF
NA | NA | TRBJ1-6 | TRBV6-1 | TGTGCCAGCAGTGAACAGGGGCCTCGTGGAGTGACCCTCCACTTT | CASSEQGPRGVTLHF
NA | NA | TRBJ1-2 | TRBV5-6 | TGTGCCAGCAGCTTGGACAGGGCAGGGGGCTACACCTTC | CASSLDRAGGYTF
NA | NA | TRBJ1-2 | TRBV5-1 | TGCGCCAGCAGCTTGGACTCTGGGGCCGGGTACTATGGCTACACCTTC | CASSLDSGAGYYGYTF
NA | few | TRBJ2-5 | TRBV5-1 | TGCGCCAGCAGCTTGGAGGACACTCAAGAGACCCAGTACTTC | CASSLEDTQETQYF
TRBD1 | NA | TRBJ2-3 | TRBV11-3 | TGTGCCAGCAGCAGAGGACAGGGTGCAGATACGCAGTATTTT | CASSRGQGADTQYF
NA | NA | TRBJ2-5 | TRBV7-3 | TGTGCCAGCAGCTTAATGGGCAGGGATAGGGAGACCCAGTACTTC | CASSLMGRDRETQYF
NA | NA | TRBJ1-2 | TRBV4-1 | TGCGCCAGCAGCCAAAATAGTGACTATGGCTACACCTTC | CASSQNSDYGYTF
NA | once | TRBJ1-1 | TRBV27 | TGTGCCAGCAGTTTATTGTCGGGAGTGGCTGAAGCTTTCTTT | CASSLLSGVAEAFF
TRBD1 | NA | TRBJ1-1 | TRBV6-5 | TGTGCCAGCAGTTTAATCGGGACAGGGAAAGCTTTCTTT | CASSLIGTGKAFF
NA | NA | TRBJ2-7 | TRBV18 | TGTGCCAGCTCACCATCCCCGGGTCCCTACGAGCAGTACTTC | CASSPSPGPYEQYF
NA | NA | TRBJ2-7 | TRBV30 | TGTGCCTGGACGGAGAGCTCCTACGAGCAGTACTTC | CAWTESSYEQYF
TRBD1 | NA | TRBJ1-2 | TRBV5-4 | TGTGCCAGCAGCTTGTACCGGGACAGGGAATATGGCTACACCTTC | CASSLYRDREYGYTF
TRBD1 | NA | TRBJ1-1 | TRBV18 | TGTGCCAGCTCACGGGACAGGGGGATTGAAGCTTTCTTT | CASSRDRGIEAFF
NA | NA | TRBJ1-5 | TRBV4-1 | TGCGCCAGCAGCCAAGGCCCGAACAGGGTTATCGGCAATCAGCCCCAGCATTTT | CASSQGPNRVIGNQPQHF
TRBD1 | NA | TRBJ1-3 | TRBV2 | TGTGCCAGCAGCAAAGGGACAGGGGGCCTCTCTGGAAACACCATATATTTT | CASSKGTGGLSGNTIYF
TRBD1 | NA | TRBJ1-1 | TRBV27 | TGTGCCAGCAGTACCTCCGGGACAGGGGGCACTGAAGCTTTCTTT | CASSTSGTGGTEAFF
TRBD1 | NA | TRBJ1-5 | TRBV10-3 | TGTGCCACCTCGCCCTCCGCAGGGGGAACGCAGCCCCAGCATTTT | CATSPSAGGTQPQHF
TRBD1 | NA | TRBJ2-7 | TRBV18 | TGTGCCAGCTCACCACCTGGGACAGCTTCTACCTACGAGCAGTACTTC | CASSPPGTASTYEQYF
NA | NA | TRBJ1-4 | TRBV6-4 | TGTGCCAGCTCCGACAGCCTCGATAATGAAAAACTGTTTTTT | CASSDSLDNEKLFF
NA | NA | TRBJ2-2 | TRBV2 | TGTGCCACCTCAAGGGAGGTCGCGGGCACCGGGGAGCTGTTTTTT | CATSREVAGTGELFF
NA | NA | TRBJ2-7 | TRBV3-1/TRBV3-2 | TGTGCCAGCAGCCACCTCGTCTACGAGCAGTACTTC | CASSHLVYEQYF
NA | NA | TRBJ1-1 | TRBV5-1 | TGCGCCAGCAGCTTACTCCCGGGAAACACTGAAGCTTTCTTT | CASSLLPGNTEAFF
TRBD1 | NA | TRBJ1-4 | TRBV4-3 | TGCGCCAGCAGCCAGGAGCTTTCGGACAGGGGGTTCGAAAAACTGTTTTTT | CASSQELSDRGFEKLFF
TRBD1 | few | TRBJ1-2 | TRBV4-1 | TGCGCCAGCAGCCAAGATCGGACAGGGGGGTACTATGGCTACACCTTC | CASSQDRTGGYYGYTF
NA | NA | TRBJ1-1 | TRBV9 | TGTGCCAGCAGCGTAGGGGCGGGGAGGACTTTTGATTTCACTGAAGCTTTCTTT | CASSVGAGRTFDFTEAFF
TRBD1 | NA | TRBJ1-2 | TRBV5-1 | TGCGCCAGCAGCGAGGTCCCCGGGACAGGGGTATACACCTTC | CASSEVPGTGVYTF
NA | NA | TRBJ1-6 | TRBV30 | TGTGCCTGGAGTGTACGGGAGGATTCACCCCTCCACTTT | CAWSVREDSPLHF
TRBD1 | few | TRBJ1-2 | TRBV5-1 | TGCGCCAGCAGCCCGTCACAGGGGGGTCAAGGCTACACCTTC | CASSPSQGGQGYTF
TRBD2 | many | TRBJ2-7 | TRBV27 | TGTGCCAGCAGTTCCCTCGGGACTAGTACTTACGAGCAGTACTTC | CASSSLGTSTYEQYF
NA | few | TRBJ2-2 | TRBV5-1 | TGCGCCAGCAGCATCACGGGCGGGGAGCTGTTTTTT | CASSITGGELFF
TRBD1 | NA | TRBJ1-5 | TRBV5-7 | TGTGCCAGCAGCGCACCGGGACAGGAGAATCAGCCCCAGCATTTT | CASSAPGQENQPQHF
TRBD1 | many | TRBJ2-7 | TRBV28 | TGTGCCAGCAGTAGGACAGGCAGCTCCTACGAGCAGTACTTC | CASSRTGSSYEQYF
TRBD2 | NA | TRBJ2-7 | TRBV4-2 | TGTGCCAGCAGGCGACTAGCGGGGGAATACGAGCAGTACTTC | CASRRLAGEYEQYF
NA | NA | TRBJ2-4 | TRBV5-6 | TGTGCCAGCAGCTTGAGTGGGCACGCCAAAAACATTCAGTACTTC | CASSLSGHAKNIQYF